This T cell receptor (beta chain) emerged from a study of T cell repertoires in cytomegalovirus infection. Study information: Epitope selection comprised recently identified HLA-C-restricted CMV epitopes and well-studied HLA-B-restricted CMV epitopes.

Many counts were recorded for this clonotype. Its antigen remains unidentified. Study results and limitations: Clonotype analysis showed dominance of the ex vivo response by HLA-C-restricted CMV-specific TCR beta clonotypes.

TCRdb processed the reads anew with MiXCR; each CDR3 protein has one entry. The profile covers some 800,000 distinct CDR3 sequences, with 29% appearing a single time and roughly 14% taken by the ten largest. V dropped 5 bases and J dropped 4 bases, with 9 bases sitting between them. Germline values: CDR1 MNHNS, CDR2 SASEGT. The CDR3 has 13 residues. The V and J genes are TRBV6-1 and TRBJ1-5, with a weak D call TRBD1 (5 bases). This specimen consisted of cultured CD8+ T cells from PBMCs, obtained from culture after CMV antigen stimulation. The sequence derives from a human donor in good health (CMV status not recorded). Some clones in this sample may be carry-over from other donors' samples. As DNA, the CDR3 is TGTGCCAGCAGTATGCAGGGTAATCAGCCCCAGCATTTT. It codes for CASSMQGNQPQHF.